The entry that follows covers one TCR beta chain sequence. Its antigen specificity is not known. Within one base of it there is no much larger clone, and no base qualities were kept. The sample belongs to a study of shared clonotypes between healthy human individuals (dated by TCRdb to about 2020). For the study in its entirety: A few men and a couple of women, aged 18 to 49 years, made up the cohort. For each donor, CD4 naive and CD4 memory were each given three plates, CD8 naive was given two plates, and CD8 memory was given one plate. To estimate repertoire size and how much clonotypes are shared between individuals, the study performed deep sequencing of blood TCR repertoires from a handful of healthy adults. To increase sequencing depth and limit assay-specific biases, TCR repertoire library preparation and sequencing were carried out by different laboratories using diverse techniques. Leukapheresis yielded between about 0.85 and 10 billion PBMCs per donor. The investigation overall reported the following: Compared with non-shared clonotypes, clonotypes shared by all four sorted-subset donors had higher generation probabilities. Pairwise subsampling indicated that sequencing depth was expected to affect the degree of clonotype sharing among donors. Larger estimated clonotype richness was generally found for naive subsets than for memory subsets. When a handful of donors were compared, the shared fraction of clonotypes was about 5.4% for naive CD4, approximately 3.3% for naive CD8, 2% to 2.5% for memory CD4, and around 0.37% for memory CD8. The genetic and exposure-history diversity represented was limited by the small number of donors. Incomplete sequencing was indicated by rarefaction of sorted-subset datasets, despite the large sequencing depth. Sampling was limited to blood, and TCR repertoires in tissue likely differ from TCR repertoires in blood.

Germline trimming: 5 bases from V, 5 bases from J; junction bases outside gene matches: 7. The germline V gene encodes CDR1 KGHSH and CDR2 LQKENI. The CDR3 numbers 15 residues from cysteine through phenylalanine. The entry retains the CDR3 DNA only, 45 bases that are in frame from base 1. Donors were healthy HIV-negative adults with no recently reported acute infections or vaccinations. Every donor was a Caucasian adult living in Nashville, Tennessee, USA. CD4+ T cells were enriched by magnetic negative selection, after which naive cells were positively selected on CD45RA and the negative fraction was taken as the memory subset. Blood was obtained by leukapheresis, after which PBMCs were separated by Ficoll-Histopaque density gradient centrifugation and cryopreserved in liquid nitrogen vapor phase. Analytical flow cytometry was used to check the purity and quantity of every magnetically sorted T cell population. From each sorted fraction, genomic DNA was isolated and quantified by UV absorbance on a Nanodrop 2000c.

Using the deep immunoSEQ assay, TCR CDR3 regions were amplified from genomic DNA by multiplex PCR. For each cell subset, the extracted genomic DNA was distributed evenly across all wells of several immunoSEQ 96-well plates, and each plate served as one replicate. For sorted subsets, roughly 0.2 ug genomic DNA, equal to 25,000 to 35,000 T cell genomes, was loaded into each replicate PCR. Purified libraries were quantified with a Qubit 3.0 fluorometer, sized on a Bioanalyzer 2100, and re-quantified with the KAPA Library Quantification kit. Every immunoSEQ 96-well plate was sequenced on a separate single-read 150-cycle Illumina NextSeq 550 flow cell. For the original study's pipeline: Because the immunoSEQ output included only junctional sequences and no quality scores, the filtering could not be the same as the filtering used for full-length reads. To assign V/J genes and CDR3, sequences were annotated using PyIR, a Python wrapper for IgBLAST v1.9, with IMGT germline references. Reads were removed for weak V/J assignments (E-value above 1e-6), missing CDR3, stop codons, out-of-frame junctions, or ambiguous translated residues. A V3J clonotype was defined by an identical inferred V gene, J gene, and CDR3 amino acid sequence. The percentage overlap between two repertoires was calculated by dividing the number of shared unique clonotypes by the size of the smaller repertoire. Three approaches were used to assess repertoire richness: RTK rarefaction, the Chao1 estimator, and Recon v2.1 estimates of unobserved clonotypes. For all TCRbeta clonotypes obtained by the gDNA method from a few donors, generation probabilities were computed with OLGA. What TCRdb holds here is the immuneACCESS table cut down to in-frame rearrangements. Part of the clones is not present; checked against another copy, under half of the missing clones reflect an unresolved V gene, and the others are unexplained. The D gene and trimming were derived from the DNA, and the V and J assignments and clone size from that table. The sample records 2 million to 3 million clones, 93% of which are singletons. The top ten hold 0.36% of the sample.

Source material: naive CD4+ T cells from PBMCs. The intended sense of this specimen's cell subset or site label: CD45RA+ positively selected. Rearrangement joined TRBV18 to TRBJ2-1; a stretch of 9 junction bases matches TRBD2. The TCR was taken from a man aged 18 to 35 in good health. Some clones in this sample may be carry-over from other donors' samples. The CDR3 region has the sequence CASSAVAGVDNEQFF. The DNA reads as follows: TGTGCCAGCTCAGCAGTAGCGGGAGTCGACAATGAGCAGTTCTTC. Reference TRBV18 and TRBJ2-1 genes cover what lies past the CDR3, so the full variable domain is NAGVMQNPRHLVRRRGQEARLRCSPMKGHSHVYWYRQLPEEGLKFMVYLQKENIIDESGMPKERFSAEFPKEGPSILRIQQVVRGDSAAYFCASSAVAGVDNEQFFGPGTRLTVL.